This T cell receptor (beta chain) was obtained from a study of T cells in women clearing cervical HPV infection. Study in general: Case blood was drawn when the lesion was first found; control blood after infection became undetectable. Study-wide points: CIN3+ cases had significantly higher TCR repertoire richness than controls, but evenness did not differ.

A remark on this clone: Its cognate antigen is unknown. The CDR3 goes on 3 residues after the read ends, and that part is filled in from the germline J gene.

In germline, CDR1 is SGHTA, CDR2 FQGNSA. The length of the CDR3 is 14 residues. TCRdb keeps only in-frame clones here, not all; method: immunoSEQ multiplex PCR. The specimen's table records approximately 32,000 clones. This chain joins TRBV7-2 and TRBJ1-2; D perhaps matches TRBD1 (6 bases). The sequenced material came from blood buffy coat. This TCR was sampled from a woman aged 18-70 years with a cervical HPV16 infection that either progressed to CIN3+ or cleared (not recorded which). CDR3 DNA (partial): TGTGCCAGCAGCCCCCCCCCAGGGGTGGGCGAC. Its translation is CASSPPPGVGD. In full, the CDR3 is CASSPPPGVGDYTF.